This TCR beta chain was obtained from a study of T cell clonality in common variable immunodeficiency. Study-level findings and limits: Shared TCRbeta clones were fewer between CVID subjects than controls.

Control and CVID samples contributed equal amounts of genomic DNA. The method was immunoSEQ multiplex PCR; TCRdb's version includes in-frame clones alone and lacks a portion of them. This sample carries about 52,000 clones, none of them present only once. Both groups were predominantly of Caucasian heritage. The sample holds many counts of this clone. Its specificity is not known. Read sequence stops 3 residues before the CDR3 end, and the germline J gene provides the missing end. The CDR3 consists of 15 residues. Deletions cut 3 bases from V and 0 bases from J, with 12 bases between. The V gene's germline CDR1 is MNHNS and CDR2 SASEGT.

This clonotype was sampled from a person aged 18-70 years in good health. The rearrangement uses TRBV6-1 and TRBJ2-7; D gene unclear. Sequenced: peripheral blood mononuclear cells. CDR3: CASSDPQAGSYEQYF. CDR3 DNA (partial): TGTGCCAGCAGTGATCCCCAGGCCGGCTCCTACGAG.